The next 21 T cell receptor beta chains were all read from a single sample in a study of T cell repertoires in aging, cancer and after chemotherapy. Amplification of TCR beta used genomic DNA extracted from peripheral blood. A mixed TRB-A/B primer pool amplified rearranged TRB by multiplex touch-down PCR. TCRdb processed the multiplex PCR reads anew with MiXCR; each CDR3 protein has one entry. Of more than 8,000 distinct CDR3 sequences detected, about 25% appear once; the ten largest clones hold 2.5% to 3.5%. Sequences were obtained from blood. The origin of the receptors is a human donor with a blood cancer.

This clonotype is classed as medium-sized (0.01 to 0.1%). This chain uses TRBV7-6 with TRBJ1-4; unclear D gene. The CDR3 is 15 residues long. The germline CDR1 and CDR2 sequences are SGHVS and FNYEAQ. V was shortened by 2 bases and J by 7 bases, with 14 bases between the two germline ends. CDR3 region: CASSLWKRFGEKLFF. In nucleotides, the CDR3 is TGTGCCAGCAGCTTATGGAAGAGGTTTGGTGAAAAACTGTTTTTT.

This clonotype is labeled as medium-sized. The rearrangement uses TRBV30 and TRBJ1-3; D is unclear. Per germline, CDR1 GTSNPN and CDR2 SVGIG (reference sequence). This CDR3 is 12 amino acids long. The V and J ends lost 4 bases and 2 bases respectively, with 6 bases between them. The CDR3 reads CAWTVTGNTIYF. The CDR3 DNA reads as TGTGCCTGGACAGTTACTGGAAACACCATATATTTT.

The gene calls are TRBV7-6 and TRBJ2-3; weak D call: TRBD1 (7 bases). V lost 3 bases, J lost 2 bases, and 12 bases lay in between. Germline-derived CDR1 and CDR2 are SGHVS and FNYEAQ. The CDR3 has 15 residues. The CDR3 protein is CASSFGGQLTDTQYF. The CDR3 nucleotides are TGTGCCAGCAGCTTCGGGGGACAGCTCACAGATACGCAGTATTTT.

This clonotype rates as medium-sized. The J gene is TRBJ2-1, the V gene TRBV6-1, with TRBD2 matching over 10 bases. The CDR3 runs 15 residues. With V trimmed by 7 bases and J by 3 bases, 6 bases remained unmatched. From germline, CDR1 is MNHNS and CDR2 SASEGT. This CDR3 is CASNQAGGVYNEQFF. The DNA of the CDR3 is TGTGCCAGCAACCAAGCGGGAGGGGTCTACAATGAGCAGTTCTTC.

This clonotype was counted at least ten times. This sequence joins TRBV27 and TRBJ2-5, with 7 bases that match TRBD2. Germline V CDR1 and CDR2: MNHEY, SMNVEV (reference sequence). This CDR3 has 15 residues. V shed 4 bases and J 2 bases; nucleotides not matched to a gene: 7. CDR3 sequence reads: CASSSSGWQQETQYF. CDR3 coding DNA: TGTGCCAGCAGTTCTAGCGGCTGGCAACAAGAGACCCAGTACTTC.

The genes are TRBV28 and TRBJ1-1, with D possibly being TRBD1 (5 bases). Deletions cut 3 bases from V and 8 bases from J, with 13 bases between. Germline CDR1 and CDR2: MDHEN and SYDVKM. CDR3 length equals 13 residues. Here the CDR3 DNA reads TGTGCCAGCAGTTTGTTCCGTGACAGCGAAGCTTTCTTT. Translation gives CASSLFRDSEAFF.

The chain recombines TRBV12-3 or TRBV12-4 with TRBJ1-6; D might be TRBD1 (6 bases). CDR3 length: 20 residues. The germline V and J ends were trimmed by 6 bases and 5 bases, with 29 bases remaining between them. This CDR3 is CASSLQPWGPSSQDNSPLHF. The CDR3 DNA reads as TGTGCCAGCAGCCTCCAACCCTGGGGGCCTTCCTCACAAGATAATTCACCCCTCCACTTT.

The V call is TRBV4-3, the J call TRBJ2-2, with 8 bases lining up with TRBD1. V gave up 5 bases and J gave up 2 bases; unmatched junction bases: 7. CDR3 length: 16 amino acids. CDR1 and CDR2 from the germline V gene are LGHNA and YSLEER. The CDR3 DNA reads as TGCGCCAGCAGCTATACCGGGACAGGTAACACCGGGGAGCTGTTTTTT. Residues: CASSYTGTGNTGELFF.

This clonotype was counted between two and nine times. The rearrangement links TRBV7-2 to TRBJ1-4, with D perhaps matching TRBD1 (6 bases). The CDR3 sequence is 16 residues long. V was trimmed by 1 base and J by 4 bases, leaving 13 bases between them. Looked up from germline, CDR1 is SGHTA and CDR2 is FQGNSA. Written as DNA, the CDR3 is TGTGCCAGCAGCTTAGGGGGTCAGGGGATTAATGAAAAACTGTTTTTT. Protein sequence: CASSLGGQGINEKLFF.

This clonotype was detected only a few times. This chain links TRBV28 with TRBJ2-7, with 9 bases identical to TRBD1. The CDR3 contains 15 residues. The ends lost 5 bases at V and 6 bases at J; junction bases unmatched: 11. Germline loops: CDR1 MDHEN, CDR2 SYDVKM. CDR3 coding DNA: TGTGCCAGCAGTCCTCAGGGACAGGGACATCTCGAGCAGTACTTC. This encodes CASSPQGQGHLEQYF.

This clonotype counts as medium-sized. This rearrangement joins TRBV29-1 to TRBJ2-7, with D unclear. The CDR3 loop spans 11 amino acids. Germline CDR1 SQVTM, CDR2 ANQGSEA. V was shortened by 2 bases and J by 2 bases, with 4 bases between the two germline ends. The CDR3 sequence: CSVESPYEQYF. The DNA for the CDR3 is TGCAGCGTTGAATCCCCCTACGAGCAGTACTTC.

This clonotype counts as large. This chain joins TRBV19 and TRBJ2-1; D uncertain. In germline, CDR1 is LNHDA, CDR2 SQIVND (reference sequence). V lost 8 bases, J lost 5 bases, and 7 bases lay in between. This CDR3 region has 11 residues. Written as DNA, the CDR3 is TGTGCCAGTGGAAACGACAATGAGCAGTTCTTC. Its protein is CASGNDNEQFF.

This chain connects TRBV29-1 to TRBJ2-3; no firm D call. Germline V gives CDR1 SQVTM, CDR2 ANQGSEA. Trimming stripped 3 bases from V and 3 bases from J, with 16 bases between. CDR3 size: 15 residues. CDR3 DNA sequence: TGCAGCGTTGAGGCTCATGGGTCCAAGACAGATACGCAGTATTTT. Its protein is CSVEAHGSKTDTQYF.

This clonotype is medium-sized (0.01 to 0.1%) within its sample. The CDR3 nucleotides read TGTGCCAGCAGTTTGGGGCCGAACACTGAAGCTTTCTTT. It codes for CASSLGPNTEAFF. The V call is TRBV12-3 or TRBV12-4, the J call TRBJ1-1, with D tentatively TRBD1 (5 bases). V was pared by 3 bases and J by 1 base, with 6 bases between. The CDR3 has 13 residues.

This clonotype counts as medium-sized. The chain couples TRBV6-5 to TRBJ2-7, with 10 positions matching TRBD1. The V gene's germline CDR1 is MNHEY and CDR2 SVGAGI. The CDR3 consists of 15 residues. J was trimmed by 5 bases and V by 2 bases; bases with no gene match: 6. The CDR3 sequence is CASSYGTGEQDEQYF. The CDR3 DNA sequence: TGTGCCAGCAGTTACGGGACAGGGGAGCAGGACGAGCAGTACTTC.

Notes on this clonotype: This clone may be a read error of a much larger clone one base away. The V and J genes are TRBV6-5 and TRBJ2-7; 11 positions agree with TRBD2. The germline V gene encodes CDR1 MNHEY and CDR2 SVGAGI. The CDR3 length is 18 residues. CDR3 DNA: TGTGTCAGCAGTTCCCCGCTTAGCGGGGGGGCAGGCGTCTACGAGCAGTACTTC. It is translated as CVSSSPLSGGAGVYEQYF.

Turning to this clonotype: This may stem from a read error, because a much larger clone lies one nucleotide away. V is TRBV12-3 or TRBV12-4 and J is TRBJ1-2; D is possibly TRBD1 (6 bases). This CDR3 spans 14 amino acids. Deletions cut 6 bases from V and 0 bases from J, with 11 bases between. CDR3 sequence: CASSGQTTNYGYTF. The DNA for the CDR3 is TGTGCCAGCAGCGGACAGACCACTAACTATGGCTACACCTTC.

The CDR3 here is CASSIGTGGNEQFF. The CDR3 nucleotides read TGTGCCAGTAGTATCGGGACAGGGGGCAATGAGCAGTTCTTC. This chain joins TRBV19 and TRBJ2-1; 11 bases line up with TRBD1. The trim removed 3 bases at V and 6 bases at J, leaving 1 base unmatched. CDR3 length: 14 amino acids. Germline V CDR1 and CDR2: LNHDA, SQIVND (reference sequence).

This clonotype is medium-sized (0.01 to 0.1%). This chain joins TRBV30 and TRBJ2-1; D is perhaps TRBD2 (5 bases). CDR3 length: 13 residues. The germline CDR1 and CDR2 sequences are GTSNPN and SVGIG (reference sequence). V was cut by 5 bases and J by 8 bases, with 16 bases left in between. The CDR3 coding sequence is TGTGCCTGGGGACTCCTCCAACGCGATGAGCAGTTCTTC. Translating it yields CAWGLLQRDEQFF.

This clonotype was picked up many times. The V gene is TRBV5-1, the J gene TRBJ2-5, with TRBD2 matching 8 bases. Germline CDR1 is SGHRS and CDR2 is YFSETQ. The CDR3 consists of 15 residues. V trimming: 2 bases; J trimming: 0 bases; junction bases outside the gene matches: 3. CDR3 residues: CASSFGSGNQETQYF. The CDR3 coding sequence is TGCGCCAGCAGCTTCGGTAGCGGGAACCAAGAGACCCAGTACTTC.

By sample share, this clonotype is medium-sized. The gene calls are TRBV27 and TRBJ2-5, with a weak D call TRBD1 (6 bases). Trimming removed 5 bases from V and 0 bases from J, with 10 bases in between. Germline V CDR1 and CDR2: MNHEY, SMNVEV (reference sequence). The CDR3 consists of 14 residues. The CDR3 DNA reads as TGTGCCAGCAGTGGGCAGGGGAACCAAGAGACCCAGTACTTC. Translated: CASSGQGNQETQYF.